Presented here are 10 T cell receptor beta chains from one specimen sequenced in a study of blood T cell repertoires in COVID-19. The table came from immunoSEQ multiplex PCR; TCRdb's copy has only in-frame clones and leaves some out. The sample consists of around 300,000 clones, about 93% of them appearing once. Sequences were obtained from peripheral blood. The receptors stem from a woman aged 25 to 39 with COVID-19, enrolled during active disease.

The chain employs TRBV11-2 and TRBJ2-1; TRBD2 aligns across 9 bases. Germline V gives CDR1 SGHAT, CDR2 FQNNGV. The V gene end was trimmed by 7 bases and the J gene end by 9 bases; junction bases not matched to a gene: 16. CDR3 length equals 16 residues. CDR3 residues: CASTNSGGRALGEQFF. The CDR3 DNA sequence: TGTGCCAGCACCAATTCGGGCGGGAGGGCCCTCGGTGAGCAGTTCTTC.

The genes are TRBV7-2 and TRBJ2-7; a possible D gene is TRBD1 (5 bases). The CDR3 runs to 14 residues. The V end lost 1 base, the J end lost 2 bases, and 9 bases lay between the germline ends. Germline V gene lookup returns CDR1 SGHTA and CDR2 FQGNSA. Written as DNA, the CDR3 is TGTGCCAGCAGCTTAGACAGACAGACCTACGAGCAGTACTTC. Its translation: CASSLDRQTYEQYF.

This sequence joins TRBV5-1 and TRBJ1-2; D unclear. Trimming left V 4 bases short and J 4 bases short, with 17 bases between. The germline V gene has CDR1 SGHRS and CDR2 YFSETQ. This CDR3 is 15 amino acids long. CDR3 sequence (DNA): TGCGCCAGCAGCCCGGGAAATGTAGGTGGCTATGGCTACACCTTC. Translated, it gives CASSPGNVGGYGYTF.

V is TRBV5-1 and J is TRBJ1-6; tentatively, D is TRBD1 (5 bases). The CDR3 runs 14 residues. CDR1 and CDR2 from the germline V gene are SGHRS and YFSETQ. Trimming removed 0 bases from V and 5 bases from J, with 6 bases in between. The CDR3 bases are TGCGCCAGCAGCTTGGAGACAGATAATTCACCCCTCCACTTT. Encoded protein: CASSLETDNSPLHF.

This CDR3 is CASRRTANEKLFF. CDR3 bases: TGCGCCAGCAGGAGAACAGCAAATGAAAAACTGTTTTTT. This chain connects TRBV5-1 to TRBJ1-4; D is unresolved. V lost 5 bases and J 5 bases, leaving 10 bases between the germline ends. The CDR3 contains 13 residues. The germline gives CDR1 SGHRS, CDR2 YFSETQ.

This sequence joins TRBV7-2 and TRBJ2-2, with 10 bases lining up with TRBD2. This CDR3 has 19 amino acids. Germline V gene sequence: CDR1 SGHTA, CDR2 FQGNSA. Losses at the gene ends were 8 bases for V and 3 bases for J; bases not matched to a gene: 18. CDR3 sequence reads: CASFGGSLAGVRDTGELFF. CDR3 in DNA: TGTGCCAGCTTCGGAGGGTCTCTAGCGGGAGTCAGGGACACCGGGGAGCTGTTTTTT.

This clone has only one observation. V gene TRBV20-1 combines with J gene TRBJ2-7; 8 positions agree with TRBD2. CDR3 length: 14 residues. Losses at the gene ends were 3 bases for V and 2 bases for J; bases not matched to a gene: 6. Germline V gene lookup returns CDR1 DFQATT and CDR2 SNEGSKA (reference sequence). The CDR3 sequence: CSASGLAGTYEQYF. The CDR3 DNA follows: TGCAGTGCTAGTGGTTTAGCGGGGACCTACGAGCAGTACTTC.

The chain recombines TRBV10-3 with TRBJ1-3; TRBD1 matches at 8 bases. Germline V gives CDR1 ENHRY, CDR2 SYGVKD. The trim removed 7 bases at V and 6 bases at J, leaving 5 bases unmatched. The CDR3 is 13 amino acids. The CDR3 DNA reads TGTGCCATCATCGGACAGGGCAAAAACACCATATATTTT. It yields the protein CAIIGQGKNTIYF.

This clone has just a few counts. This specimen includes other DNA sequences encoding the same CDR3. The CDR3 spells CASSQGLAGSYEQYF. CDR3 DNA: TGTGCCAGCAGCCAGGGACTAGCGGGGAGCTACGAGCAGTACTTC. The chain combines TRBV3-1 (or the pseudogene TRBV3-2) with TRBJ2-7; 13 nucleotides agree with TRBD2. V lost 3 bases, J lost 3 bases, and 2 bases stayed unmatched. Germline V CDR1 and CDR2: LGHDT, YNNKEL (reference sequence). CDR3 length: 15 residues.

This chain joins TRBV19 and TRBJ1-5; 7 nucleotides align to TRBD1. Germline V gene data show CDR1 as LNHDA and CDR2 as SQIVND (reference sequence). With V trimmed by 5 bases and J by 7 bases, 14 bases remained unmatched. This CDR3 has 16 amino acids. The CDR3 coding sequence is TGTGCCAGTAGTGAGCACTCCAGGGGGATGGGACAGCCCCAGCATTTT. It encodes CASSEHSRGMGQPQHF. The complete variable domain, with remaining parts taken from reference TRBV19 and TRBJ1-5, reads DGGITQSPKYLFRKEGQNVTLSCEQNLNHDAMYWYRQDPGQGLRLIYYSQIVNDFQKGDIAEGYSVSREKKESFPLTVTSAQKNPTAFYLCASSEHSRGMGQPQHFGDGTRLSIL.